Detailed here is one T cell receptor beta chain. Its antigen is not identified. The sample is drawn from a study of OX40 agonist ivuxolimab in advanced cancers. Turning to the study itself: The study treated patients with ivuxolimab, an agonistic anti-OX40 (CD134) antibody.

Points from the study as a whole: The CD4+ and CD8+ T cells in the blood had expanded clonally by week 6 at 0.1 to 3.0 mg/kg.

Method: immunoSEQ multiplex PCR; TCRdb's copy keeps in-frame clones and lacks some. The repertoire holds some 43,000 clones, with 88% as singletons. Patients had blood sampled at baseline and again on cycle 4 day 1 and cycle 7 day 1. V dropped 2 bases and J dropped 3 bases, with 10 bases sitting between them. CDR1 and CDR2 (germline): SNHLY, FYNNEI. The CDR3 extends over 14 amino acids. This sequence originates from an adult with an advanced solid tumor such as melanoma, head and neck, liver or kidney cancer. The source material was CD4+ or CD8+ T cells sorted from blood, sampled in a trial of the OX40 agonist ivuxolimab. V and J are TRBV2 and TRBJ2-5, with D possibly called TRBD1 or TRBD2 (5 bases each). DNA for the CDR3: TGTGCCAGCAGTGAAAGACAGACTAAAGAGACCCAGTACTTC. This codes for CASSERQTKETQYF.